This T cell receptor (beta chain) comes out of a study of OX40 agonist ivuxolimab in advanced cancers. Study summary: Partial responses were seen in three patients, one with hepatocellular carcinoma and two with cutaneous melanoma. Broader study findings: Low levels of normalized T-cell clonal expansion also appeared in some nonresponders. Blood T cells, both CD4+ and CD8+, expanded clonally by week 6 at 0.1 to 3.0 mg/kg.

Notes on this clone: Its target is unknown.

The timepoints at which blood was sampled were baseline, cycle 4 day 1, and cycle 7 day 1. Sequencing was performed with immunoSEQ multiplex PCR; in TCRdb, only in-frame clones are kept and a portion is missing. The sample shows 90,000 or so clones, around nine tenths of them seen only once. The CDR3 totals 15 residues. Germline lookup yields CDR1 SGHTA and CDR2 FQGNSA. V lost 4 bases to trimming and J lost 2 bases, with 13 bases between them. V is TRBV7-2 and J is TRBJ2-3; possibly TRBD1 or TRBD2 for D (6 bases each). The sequencing used CD4+ or CD8+ T cells sorted from blood, collected in a trial of the OX40 agonist ivuxolimab. The sequence came from an adult with an advanced solid tumor such as melanoma, head and neck, liver or kidney cancer. The CDR3 sequence: CASSYTSGATDTQYF. CDR3 in DNA: TGTGCCAGCAGCTACACATCGGGGGCCACAGATACGCAGTATTTT.